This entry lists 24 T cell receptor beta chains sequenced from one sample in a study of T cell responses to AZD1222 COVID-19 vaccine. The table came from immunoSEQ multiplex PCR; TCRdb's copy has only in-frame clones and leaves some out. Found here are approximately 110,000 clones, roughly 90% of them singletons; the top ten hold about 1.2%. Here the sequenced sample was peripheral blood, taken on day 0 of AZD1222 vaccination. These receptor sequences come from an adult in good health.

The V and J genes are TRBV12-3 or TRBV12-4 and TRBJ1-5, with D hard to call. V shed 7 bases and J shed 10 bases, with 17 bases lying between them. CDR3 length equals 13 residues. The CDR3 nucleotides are TGTGCCAGCAAAAATAAACCGGATCGTCCCCAGCATTTT. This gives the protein CASKNKPDRPQHF.

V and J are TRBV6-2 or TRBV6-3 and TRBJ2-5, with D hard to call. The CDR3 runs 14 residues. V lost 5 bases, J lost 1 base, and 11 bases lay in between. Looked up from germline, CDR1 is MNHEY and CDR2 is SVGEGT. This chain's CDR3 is CASSRLSGQETQYF. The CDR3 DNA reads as TGTGCCAGCAGTCGTCTATCCGGCCAAGAGACCCAGTACTTC.

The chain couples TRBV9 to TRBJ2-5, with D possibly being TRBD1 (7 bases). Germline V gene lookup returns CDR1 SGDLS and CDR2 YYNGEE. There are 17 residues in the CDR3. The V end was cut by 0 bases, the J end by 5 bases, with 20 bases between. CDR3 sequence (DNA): TGTGCCAGCAGCGTAGAAAGCAGACTAGGGGGCTTGGAGACCCAGTACTTC. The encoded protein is CASSVESRLGGLETQYF.

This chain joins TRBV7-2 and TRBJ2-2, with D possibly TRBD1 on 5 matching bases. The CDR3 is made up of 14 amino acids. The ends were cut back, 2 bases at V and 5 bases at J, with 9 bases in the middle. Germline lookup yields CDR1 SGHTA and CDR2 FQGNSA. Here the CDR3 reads CASSLQGRTGELFF. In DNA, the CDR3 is TGTGCCAGCAGCTTACAGGGTCGGACCGGGGAGCTGTTTTTT.

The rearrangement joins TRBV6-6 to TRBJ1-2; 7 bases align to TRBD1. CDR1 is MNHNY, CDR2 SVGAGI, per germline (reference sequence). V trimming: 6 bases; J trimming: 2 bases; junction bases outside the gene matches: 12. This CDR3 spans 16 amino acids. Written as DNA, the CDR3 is TGTGCCAGCAGACTTACCCGACAGGGACAAAACTATGGCTACACCTTC. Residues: CASRLTRQGQNYGYTF.

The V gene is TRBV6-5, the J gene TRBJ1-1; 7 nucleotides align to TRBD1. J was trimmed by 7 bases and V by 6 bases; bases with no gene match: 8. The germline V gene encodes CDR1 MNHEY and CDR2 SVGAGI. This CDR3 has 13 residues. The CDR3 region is CASRTDREGEAFF. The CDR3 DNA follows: TGTGCCAGCAGAACTGACAGGGAGGGTGAAGCTTTCTTT.

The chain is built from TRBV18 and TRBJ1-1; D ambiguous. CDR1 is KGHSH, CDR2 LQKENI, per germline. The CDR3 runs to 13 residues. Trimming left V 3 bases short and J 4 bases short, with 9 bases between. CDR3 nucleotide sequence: TGTGCCAGCTCACCTGTCAAAGGCACTGAAGCTTTCTTT. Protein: CASSPVKGTEAFF.

CDR3 bases: TGTGCCAGCTCACCATACGCCCCGGGCCTAGCTAACTATGGCTACACCTTC. Translating it yields CASSPYAPGLANYGYTF. J is TRBJ1-2 and V is TRBV18; the D is unclear. V gave up 2 bases and J gave up 0 bases, with 16 bases separating them. The CDR3 length is 17 residues. Germline V gene sequence: CDR1 KGHSH, CDR2 LQKENI.

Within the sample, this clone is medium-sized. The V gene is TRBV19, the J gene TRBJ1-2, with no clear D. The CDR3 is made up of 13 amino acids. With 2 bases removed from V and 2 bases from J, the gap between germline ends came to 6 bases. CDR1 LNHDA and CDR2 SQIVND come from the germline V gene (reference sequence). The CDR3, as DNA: TGTGCCAGTAGTATATCGGAGAACTATGGCTACACCTTC. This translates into CASSISENYGYTF. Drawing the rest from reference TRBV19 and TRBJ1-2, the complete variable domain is DGGITQSPKYLFRKEGQNVTLSCEQNLNHDAMYWYRQDPGQGLRLIYYSQIVNDFQKGDIAEGYSVSREKKESFPLTVTSAQKNPTAFYLCASSISENYGYTFGSGTRLTVV.

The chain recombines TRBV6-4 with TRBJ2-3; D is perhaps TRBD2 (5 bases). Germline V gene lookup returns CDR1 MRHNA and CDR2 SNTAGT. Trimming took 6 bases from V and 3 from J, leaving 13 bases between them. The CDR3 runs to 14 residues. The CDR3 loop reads CASRYQRGTDTQYF. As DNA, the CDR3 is TGTGCCAGCAGGTACCAACGAGGGACAGATACGCAGTATTTT.

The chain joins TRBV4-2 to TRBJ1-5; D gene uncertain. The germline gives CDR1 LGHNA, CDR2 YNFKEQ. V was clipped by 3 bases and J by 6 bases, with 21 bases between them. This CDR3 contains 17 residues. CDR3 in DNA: TGTGCCAGCAGCCAGGCTTTAGTTGCAGGCCGGGGTCAGCCCCAGCATTTT. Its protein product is CASSQALVAGRGQPQHF.

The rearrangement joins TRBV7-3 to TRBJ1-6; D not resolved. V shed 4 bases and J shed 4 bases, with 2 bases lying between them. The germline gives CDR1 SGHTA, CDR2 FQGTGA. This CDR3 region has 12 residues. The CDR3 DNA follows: TGTGCCAGCAGCTCGTATAATTCACCCCTCCACTTT. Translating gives CASSSYNSPLHF. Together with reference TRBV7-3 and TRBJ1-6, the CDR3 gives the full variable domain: GAGVSQTPSNKVTEKGKYVELRCDPISGHTALYWYRQSLGQGPEFLIYFQGTGAADDSGLPNDRFFAVRPEGSVSTLKIQRTERGDSAVYLCASSSYNSPLHFGNGTRLTVT.

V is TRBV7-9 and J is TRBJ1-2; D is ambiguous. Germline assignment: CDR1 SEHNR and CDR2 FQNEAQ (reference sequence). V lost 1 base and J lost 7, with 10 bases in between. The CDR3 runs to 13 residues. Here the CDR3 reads CASSLVSLSGYTF. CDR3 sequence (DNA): TGTGCCAGCAGCTTAGTCTCGCTGAGTGGCTACACCTTC.

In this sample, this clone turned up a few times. CDR3 coding DNA: TGTGCCAGCAGCCCTCTAGCGGGCCCCTACGAGCAGTACTTC. Its translation: CASSPLAGPYEQYF. This chain joins TRBV4-2 and TRBJ2-7; TRBD2 matches at 8 bases. Germline trimming cut 4 bases from V and 2 bases from J; bases unmatched to any gene: 4. The germline V gene has CDR1 LGHNA and CDR2 YNFKEQ. The CDR3 loop spans 14 amino acids.

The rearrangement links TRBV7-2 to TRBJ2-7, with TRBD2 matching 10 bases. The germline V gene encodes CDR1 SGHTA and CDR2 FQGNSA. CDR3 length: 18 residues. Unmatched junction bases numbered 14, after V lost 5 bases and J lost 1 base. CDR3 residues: CASSPSSPRTSGSYEQYF. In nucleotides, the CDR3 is TGTGCCAGCAGCCCCTCTTCCCCCAGGACTAGCGGATCCTACGAGCAGTACTTC.

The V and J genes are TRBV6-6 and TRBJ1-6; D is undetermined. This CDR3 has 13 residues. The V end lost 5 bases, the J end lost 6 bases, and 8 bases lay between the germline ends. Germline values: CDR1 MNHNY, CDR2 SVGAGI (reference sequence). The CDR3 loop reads CASSPVGNSPLHF. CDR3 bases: TGTGCCAGCAGTCCCGTGGGTAATTCACCCCTCCACTTT.

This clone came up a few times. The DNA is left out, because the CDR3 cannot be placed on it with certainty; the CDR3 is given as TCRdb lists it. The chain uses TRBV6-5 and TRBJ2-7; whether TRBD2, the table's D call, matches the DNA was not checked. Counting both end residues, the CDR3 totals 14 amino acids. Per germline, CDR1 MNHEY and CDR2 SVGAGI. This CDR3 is CASSSSGGGYEQYF.

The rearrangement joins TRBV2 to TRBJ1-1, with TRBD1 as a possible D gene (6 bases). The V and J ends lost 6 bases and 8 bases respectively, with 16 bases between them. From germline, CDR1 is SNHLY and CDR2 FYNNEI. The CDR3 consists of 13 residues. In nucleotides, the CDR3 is TGTGCCAGCAGCGTTGGACAGAACTCAGAAGCTTTCTTT. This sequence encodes CASSVGQNSEAFF.

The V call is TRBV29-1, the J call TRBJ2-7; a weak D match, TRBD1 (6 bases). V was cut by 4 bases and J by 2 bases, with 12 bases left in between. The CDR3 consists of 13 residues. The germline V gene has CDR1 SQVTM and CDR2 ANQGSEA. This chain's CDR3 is CSVARGHTYEQYF. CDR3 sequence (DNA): TGCAGCGTTGCCCGGGGACATACCTACGAGCAGTACTTC.

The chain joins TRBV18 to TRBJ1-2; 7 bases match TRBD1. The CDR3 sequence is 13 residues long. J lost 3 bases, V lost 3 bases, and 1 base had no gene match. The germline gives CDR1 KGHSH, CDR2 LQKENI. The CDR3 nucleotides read TGTGCCAGCTCACCCGGACAGGACTATGGCTACACCTTC. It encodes CASSPGQDYGYTF.

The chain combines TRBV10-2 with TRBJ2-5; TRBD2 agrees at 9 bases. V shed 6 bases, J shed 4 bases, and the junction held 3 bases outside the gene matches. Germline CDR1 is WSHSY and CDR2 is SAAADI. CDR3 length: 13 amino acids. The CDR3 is CASRLRGGETQYF. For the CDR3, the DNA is TGCGCCAGCAGGCTGCGGGGGGGAGAGACCCAGTACTTC.

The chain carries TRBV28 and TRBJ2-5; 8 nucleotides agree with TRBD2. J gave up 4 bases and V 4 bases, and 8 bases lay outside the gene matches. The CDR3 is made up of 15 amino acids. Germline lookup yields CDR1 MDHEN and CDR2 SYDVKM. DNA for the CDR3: TGTGCCAGCAGTTCTAGCGGGTCCATGACAGAGACCCAGTACTTC. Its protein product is CASSSSGSMTETQYF.

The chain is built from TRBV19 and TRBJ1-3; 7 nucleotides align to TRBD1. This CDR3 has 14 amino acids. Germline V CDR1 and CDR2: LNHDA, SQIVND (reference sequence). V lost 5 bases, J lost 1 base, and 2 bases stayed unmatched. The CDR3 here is CASSAGQSGNTIYF. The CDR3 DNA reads TGTGCCAGTAGTGCGGGACAGTCTGGAAACACCATATATTTT.

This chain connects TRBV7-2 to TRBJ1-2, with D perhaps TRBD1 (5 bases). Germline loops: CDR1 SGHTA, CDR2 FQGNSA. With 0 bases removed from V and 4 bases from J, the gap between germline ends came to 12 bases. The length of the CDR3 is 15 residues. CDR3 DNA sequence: TGTGCCAGCAGCTTAGCCCGGGGGGTAGGCTATGGCTACACCTTC. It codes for CASSLARGVGYGYTF.